Listed below are T cell receptor beta chains from one sample, sequenced in a study of follicular helper T cells after annual influenza vaccination. Using immunoSEQ multiplex PCR, the repertoire was profiled, and TCRdb retains in-frame clones only, with some absent. The repertoire includes some 10,000 clones, 81% of them detected once, and approximately 3.3% sits in the top ten. The sample was CXCR5+ CD38- circulating T follicular helper cells from blood, taken on the day of influenza vaccination. These receptors were obtained from an adult who received the influenza vaccine. The CDR3 runs from the conserved cysteine through the conserved F or W.

j_call v_call cdr3_aa
TRBJ2-3 TRBV10-3 CAISGTSLTDTQYF
TRBJ2-1 TRBV4-2 CASSQEWTSGRSNNEQFF
TRBJ2-6 TRBV5-1 CASSPRSSGSSGANVLTF
TRBJ2-6 TRBV10-3 CATRQDSGANVLTF
TRBJ2-3 TRBV5-6 CASSFQGRGTDTQYF
TRBJ2-1 TRBV28 CASTGYNEQFF
TRBJ1-5 TRBV15 CATSREPGINQPQHF
TRBJ2-4 TRBV5-6 CASSLRLALGNIQYF
TRBJ2-5 TRBV27 CASSPQGQGRQETQYF
TRBJ2-3 TRBV4-2 CASSQAYASGSSTDTQYF
TRBJ2-1 TRBV6-5 CASSYSDKGGQFF
TRBJ2-3 TRBV7-2 CASSLRSSTDTQYF
TRBJ2-5 TRBV11-1 CASSLEAAVGQYF
TRBJ1-1 TRBV6-5 CASSYAGRGVSEAFF
TRBJ2-1 TRBV18 CASSPPGVPYNEQFF
TRBJ2-5 TRBV7-2 CASSLASSGGQETQYF
TRBJ2-7 TRBV5-1 CASSPRDRVIHEQYF
TRBJ2-7 TRBV6-5 CASSELGRGYEQYF
TRBJ1-1 TRBV20-1 CSASNPGQGFF
TRBJ1-4 TRBV18 CASSEGQTNEKLFF
TRBJ1-3 TRBV28 CASVYRGAFGNTIYF
TRBJ2-2 TRBV15 CATSSAGTLNTGELFF
TRBJ2-3 TRBV10-3 CATKGAGYTDTQYF
TRBJ1-2 TRBV11-2 CASSQDRNPSYGYTF
TRBJ2-3 TRBV5-1 CASSYGQTSTDTQYF
TRBJ2-1 TRBV19 CATRRVGSGNEQFF
TRBJ2-2 TRBV10-3 CAISGTGTGGTGELFF
TRBJ2-7 TRBV4-3 CASSHSYEQYF
TRBJ2-7 TRBV7-2 CASSLKSDSQYEQYF
TRBJ1-2 TRBV7-8 CASSLVEGRDGYTF
TRBJ1-5 TRBV7-2 CASSSQGLMQPQHF
TRBJ2-1 TRBV30 CAWSKGPNNEQFF
TRBJ1-2 TRBV7-2 CASSLGMGLGGYTF
TRBJ1-3 TRBV7-6 CASSRAGGNGNTIYF
TRBJ1-4 TRBV13 CASSLGQGNEKLFF
TRBJ1-4 TRBV28 CASSLAGRTNEKLFF
TRBJ2-3 TRBV5-1 CASSLASGQGLDTQYF